The following is a TCR beta chain sequence with its context. Antigen: not known. This record comes from a study of cytomegalovirus exposure and HLA in healthy donors. Findings of the study overall: The authors considered a cluster of highly shared sequence variants likely to be a sequencing artifact. A later analysis found common viral pathogens apparently linked to several of the most significant clusters.

It was with 60 Vbeta and 13 Jbeta primers that the PCR ran. Using immunoSEQ multiplex PCR, the repertoire was profiled, and TCRdb retains in-frame clones only, with some absent. The sample records 150,000 to 200,000 clones, 72% being singletons. The receptor was derived from a human donor in good health. Sequencing input: PBMCs.

The CDR3 loop is CASSQLAGETYEQYF. CDR3 nucleotides: TGTGCCAGCAGCCAACTAGCGGGGGAAACCTACGAGCAGTACTTC. This chain connects TRBV7-8 to TRBJ2-7; TRBD2 matches at 11 bases. V lost 5 bases and J lost 2; bases outside the gene matches: 5. The CDR3 sequence is 15 residues long. Germline loops: CDR1 SGHVS, CDR2 FQNEAQ.